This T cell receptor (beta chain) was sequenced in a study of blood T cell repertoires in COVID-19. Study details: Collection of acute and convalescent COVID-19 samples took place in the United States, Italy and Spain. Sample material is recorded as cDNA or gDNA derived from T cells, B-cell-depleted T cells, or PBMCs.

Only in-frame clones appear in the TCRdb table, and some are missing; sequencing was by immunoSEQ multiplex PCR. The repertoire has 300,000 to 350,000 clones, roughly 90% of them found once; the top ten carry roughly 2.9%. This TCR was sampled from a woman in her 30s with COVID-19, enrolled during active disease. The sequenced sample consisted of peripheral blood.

The CDR3 coding sequence is TGTGCCAGCAGTTTACAGGGGGAAGCCGGGGAGCTGTTTTTT. It yields the protein CASSLQGEAGELFF. The chain employs TRBV28 and TRBJ2-2; TRBD1 aligns across 7 bases. The CDR3 covers 14 residues. The junction had 3 bases not matched to a gene; V was cut back by 2 bases and J by 6 bases. From germline, CDR1 is MDHEN and CDR2 SYDVKM.